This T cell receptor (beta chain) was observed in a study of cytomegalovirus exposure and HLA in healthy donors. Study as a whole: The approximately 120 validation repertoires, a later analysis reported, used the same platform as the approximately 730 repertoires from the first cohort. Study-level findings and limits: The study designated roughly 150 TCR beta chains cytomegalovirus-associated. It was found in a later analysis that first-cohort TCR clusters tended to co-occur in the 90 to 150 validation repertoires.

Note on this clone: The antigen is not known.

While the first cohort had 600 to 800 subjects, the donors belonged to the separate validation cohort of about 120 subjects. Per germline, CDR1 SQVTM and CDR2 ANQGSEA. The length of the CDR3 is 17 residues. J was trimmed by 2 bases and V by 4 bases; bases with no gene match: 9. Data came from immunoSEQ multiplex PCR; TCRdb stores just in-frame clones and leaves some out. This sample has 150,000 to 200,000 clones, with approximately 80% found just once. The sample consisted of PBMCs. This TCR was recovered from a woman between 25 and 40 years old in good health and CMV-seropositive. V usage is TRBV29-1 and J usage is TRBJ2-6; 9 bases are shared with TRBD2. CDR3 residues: CSVVAGGPQTGANVLTF. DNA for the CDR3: TGCAGCGTTGTTGCGGGAGGGCCCCAAACTGGGGCCAACGTCCTGACTTTC. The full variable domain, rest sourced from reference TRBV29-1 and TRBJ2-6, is SAVISQKPSRDICQRGTSLTIQCQVDSQVTMMFWYRQQPGQSLTLIATANQGSEATYESGFVIDKFPISRPNLTFSTLTVSNMSPEDSSIYLCSVVAGGPQTGANVLTFGAGSRLTVL.